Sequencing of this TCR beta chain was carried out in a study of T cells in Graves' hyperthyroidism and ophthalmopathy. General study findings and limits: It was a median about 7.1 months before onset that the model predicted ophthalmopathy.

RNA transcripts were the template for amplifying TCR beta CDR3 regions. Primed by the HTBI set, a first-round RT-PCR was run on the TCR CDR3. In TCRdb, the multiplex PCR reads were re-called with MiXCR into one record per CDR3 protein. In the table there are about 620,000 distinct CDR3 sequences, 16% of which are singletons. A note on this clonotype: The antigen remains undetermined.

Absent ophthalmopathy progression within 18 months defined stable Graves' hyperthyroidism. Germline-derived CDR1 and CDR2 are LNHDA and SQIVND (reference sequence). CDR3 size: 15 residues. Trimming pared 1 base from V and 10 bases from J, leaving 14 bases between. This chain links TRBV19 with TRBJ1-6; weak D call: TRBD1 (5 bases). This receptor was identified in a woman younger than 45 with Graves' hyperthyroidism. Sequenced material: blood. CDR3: CASSIGGRDRSPLHF. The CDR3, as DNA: TGTGCCAGTAGTATAGGGGGCAGGGATCGATCACCCCTCCACTTT.